This T cell receptor (beta chain) originates from a study of blood T cell repertoires in COVID-19. The wider study: Sites across the United States, Italy and Spain contributed samples from acute and convalescent COVID-19.

The CDR3 runs to 13 residues. The V and J ends lost 4 bases and 4 bases respectively, with 11 bases between them. Germline CDR1 is SGHDT and CDR2 is YYEEEE. Using immunoSEQ multiplex PCR, the repertoire was profiled, and TCRdb retains in-frame clones only, with some absent. The repertoire holds about 200,000 clones, with around 81% as singletons. The age range of participants was about 18 to 95 years, with residence in more than 20 US areas. Donors were grouped by their self-reported clinical history. This receptor was taken from a woman in her forties or fifties with acute COVID-19. The chain couples TRBV5-6 to TRBJ1-1; D call uncertain. Sample: PBMCs or T cells enriched from blood (not recorded which). The CDR3 bases are TGTGCCAGCAGCCCACACATAAGCACTGAAGCTTTCTTT. Its translation: CASSPHISTEAFF.